The text below deals with one TCR beta chain. The length of the CDR3 is 12 residues. Germline V CDR1 and CDR2: SQVTM, ANQGSEA. Trimming took 6 bases from V and 5 from J, leaving 14 bases between them. Recent acute infections and vaccinations were absent in the healthy HIV-negative adult donors. The record originates from a study of shared clonotypes between healthy human individuals. On the study more broadly: A donor's plate count was three for CD4 naive and three for CD4 memory; CD8 naive had two and CD8 memory one.

Assay execution proceeded at the deep level. An approximately 200 ng quantity of DNA, roughly 29,000 T cell genomes, went into the sorted-subset replicate PCRs. Method: immunoSEQ multiplex PCR; TCRdb's copy keeps in-frame clones and lacks some. The data show 2 million to 2.5 million clones, with about 92% seen just once and 0.39% held by the top ten. Material: naive CD4+ T cells from PBMCs. As for subset: CD45RA+ positively selected. The TCR comes from a man younger than 35 in good health. Some clones in this sample may be carry-over from other donors' samples. The gene calls are TRBV29-1 and TRBJ2-7; either TRBD1 or TRBD2 may supply D (5 bases each). The CDR3 DNA reads as TGCAGCGTCACCCTCGGGGCGGACGAGCAGTACTTC. Protein sequence: CSVTLGADEQYF.